This record covers a single T cell receptor (beta chain). Its antigen is unidentified. TCRdb ran MiXCR on the reads and lists one entry per CDR3 protein. The repertoire holds roughly 320,000 distinct CDR3 sequences, with 9.5% as singletons. The record originates from a study of T cell repertoires in cytomegalovirus infection. Study at large: The public TCR beta signatures pointed to both CMV infection and matching HLA type.

Overall study results and limits: The response measured ex vivo was dominated by TCR beta clonotypes (HLA-C-restricted and CMV-specific).

This TCR came from a human donor in good health (CMV status not recorded). Some clones in this sample may be carry-over from other donors' samples. Sequencing was carried out using PBMCs.

This CDR3 reads CASRGHTNTGELFF. The CDR3 coding sequence is TGTGCCAGCAGAGGACACACGAACACCGGGGAGCTGTTTTTT. This rearrangement joins TRBV6-4 to TRBJ2-2; possibly TRBD1 for D (5 bases). Trimming cost V 6 bases and J 0 bases, with 8 bases left between them. This CDR3 has 14 residues. Germline CDR1 and CDR2: MRHNA and SNTAGT.